Listed here are 7 T cell receptor beta chains from one sample, sequenced in a study of cytomegalovirus exposure and HLA in healthy donors. PCR primers comprised 60 Vbeta and 13 Jbeta primers. Profiling relied on immunoSEQ multiplex PCR, and the TCRdb table lists in-frame clones only, not all of them. The table has fewer than 95,000 clones, approximately 80% seen once; the top ten hold approximately 3%. The sequencing input was PBMCs. The receptors were sampled from a man aged 35-49 years in good health and CMV-seronegative.

The V and J genes are TRBV2 and TRBJ2-6; D might be TRBD2 (5 bases). The CDR3 contains 15 residues. Trimming took 8 bases from V and 4 from J, leaving 15 bases between them. Germline values: CDR1 SNHLY, CDR2 FYNNEI. CDR3 sequence: CASGGEGAGANVLTF. The CDR3 DNA reads TGTGCCAGCGGAGGTGAAGGTGCCGGGGCCAACGTCCTGACTTTC.

In this sample, this clone turned up once. The genes are TRBV5-1 and TRBJ1-6; TRBD1 matches at 7 bases. This CDR3 has 15 amino acids. Germline assignment: CDR1 SGHRS and CDR2 YFSETQ. The J segment lost 9 bases and the V segment lost 0 bases, leaving 6 bases of the junction unmatched. The CDR3: CASSLGDRAVSPLHF. DNA for the CDR3: TGCGCCAGCAGCTTGGGAGACAGGGCGGTTTCACCCCTCCACTTT.

In regard to this clone: Other DNA sequences in this sample translate to the same CDR3. The chain couples TRBV28 to TRBJ1-2; 7 bases agree with TRBD1. CDR3 length equals 13 residues. Per the germline V gene, CDR1 is MDHEN and CDR2 is SYDVKM. J was trimmed by 7 bases and V by 8 bases; bases with no gene match: 10. The CDR3 DNA reads TGTGCCAGCGCACAAGGGGGCCCTGGTGGCTACACCTTC. Amino acids: CASAQGGPGGYTF.

This clone has more than one count but fewer than ten. The chain links TRBV4-3 to TRBJ2-5, with 7 bases that match TRBD1. This CDR3 has 16 residues. V gave up 1 base and J gave up 5 bases; unmatched junction bases: 10. Germline CDR1 LGHNA, CDR2 YSLEER. The CDR3: CASSQVWGQRGETQYF. CDR3 nucleotide sequence: TGCGCCAGCAGCCAAGTCTGGGGACAGAGAGGTGAGACCCAGTACTTC.

Only a few counts were recorded for this clone. The chain employs TRBV5-1 and TRBJ1-2; TRBD1 is a possible D gene (6 bases). V lost 3 bases and J 4 bases, leaving 10 bases between the germline ends. The CDR3 contains 13 residues. Germline CDR1 and CDR2: SGHRS and YFSETQ. CDR3 sequence reads: CASSSRTAYGYTF. The CDR3 DNA reads as TGCGCCAGCAGCTCCAGGACAGCCTATGGCTACACCTTC. The variable domain in full, with the rest retrieved from reference TRBV5-1 and TRBJ1-2, is KAGVTQTPRYLIKTRGQQVTLSCSPISGHRSVSWYQQTPGQGLQFLFEYFSETQRNKGNFPGRFSGRQFSNSRSEMNVSTLELGDSALYLCASSSRTAYGYTFGSGTRLTVV.

In DNA, the CDR3 is TGTGCCAGTAGTGCCTCGCAGGAGACCCAGTACTTC. Its translation is CASSASQETQYF. The rearrangement joins TRBV19 to TRBJ2-5; no definite D call. The CDR3 contains 12 residues. Deletions cut 5 bases from V and 5 bases from J, with 9 bases between. The germline CDR1 and CDR2 sequences are LNHDA and SQIVND (reference sequence).

The rearrangement uses TRBV7-2 and TRBJ2-1; the D is unclear. Germline-derived CDR1 and CDR2 are SGHTA and FQGNSA. This CDR3 is 14 amino acids long. The V gene lost 2 bases and the J gene lost 6 bases, with 11 bases spanning the gap. The CDR3 DNA is TGTGCCAGCAGCTTATCCCCAGGCCTCAATGAGCAGTTCTTC. The encoded protein is CASSLSPGLNEQFF.